These T cell receptor beta chains were read from a single sample in a study of Graves' ophthalmopathy and Graves' hyperthyroidism. MiXCR was run by TCRdb on the multiplex PCR reads, yielding one entry per CDR3 protein. The sample holds about 390,000 distinct CDR3 sequences, 17% seen once. The sequenced sample was peripheral blood. These receptors were obtained from an adult woman with stable Graves' hyperthyroidism. Both conserved end residues are part of each CDR3. D genes are given only for firm matches. Only some rows state a clone size, as once, few, many or a class for expanded clones.

clone size: few
D gene: TRBD2
V gene: TRBV4-1
CDR3 protein: CASSSPGTSSYEQYF

clone size: many
D gene: -
V gene: TRBV30
CDR3 protein: CAWRRRAGGYNSPLHF

clone size: many
D gene: -
V gene: TRBV6-2/TRBV6-3
CDR3 protein: CASSDRYSYGYTF

clone size: many
D gene: -
V gene: TRBV28
CDR3 protein: CASSLGGGANYGYTF

clone size: many
D gene: -
V gene: TRBV13
CDR3 protein: CASSSTGSSYNSPLHF

clone size: few
D gene: -
V gene: TRBV25-1
CDR3 protein: CASSDPDGEAQQTQYF

clone size: many
D gene: -
V gene: TRBV20-1
CDR3 protein: CSARDAAGRIEAFF

clone size: many
D gene: TRBD1
V gene: TRBV5-1
CDR3 protein: CASSFRGTNTEAFF

clone size: many
D gene: -
V gene: TRBV5-1
CDR3 protein: CASSTDTGELFF

clone size: few
D gene: TRBD1
V gene: TRBV20-1
CDR3 protein: CSARSQGVGTGELFF

clone size: many
D gene: -
V gene: TRBV2
CDR3 protein: CATDSGNIQYF

clone size: few
D gene: TRBD1
V gene: TRBV7-2
CDR3 protein: CASSAPDRDEQYF

clone size: many
D gene: TRBD1
V gene: TRBV19
CDR3 protein: CASSQGQVYTEAFF

clone size: many
D gene: TRBD1
V gene: TRBV6-5
CDR3 protein: CASSYSDRGYEQYF

clone size: many
D gene: TRBD2
V gene: TRBV4-3
CDR3 protein: CASSQDMSGRDTGELFF

clone size: many
D gene: TRBD2
V gene: TRBV28
CDR3 protein: CASSSRLAANTGELFF

clone size: many
D gene: -
V gene: TRBV28
CDR3 protein: CASSFPGAGSYEQYF

clone size: many
D gene: -
V gene: TRBV28
CDR3 protein: CASSTFGVFAAKETQYF

clone size: many
D gene: TRBD1
V gene: TRBV27
CDR3 protein: CASSLRGQGAIQETQYF

clone size: many
D gene: -
V gene: TRBV4-2
CDR3 protein: CASSQVAANQPQHF

clone size: many
D gene: TRBD1
V gene: TRBV19
CDR3 protein: CASSRGQGLGELFF

clone size: many
D gene: TRBD2
V gene: TRBV12-3/TRBV12-4
CDR3 protein: CASSFRGGTGELFF

clone size: many
D gene: -
V gene: TRBV7-2
CDR3 protein: CASTRTGMGETQYF

clone size: many
D gene: -
V gene: TRBV29-1
CDR3 protein: CSAMTEEHEQYF

clone size: many
D gene: -
V gene: TRBV6-5
CDR3 protein: CASSYSVREDETQYF

clone size: -
D gene: TRBD1
V gene: TRBV27
CDR3 protein: CASFAGTVNTEAFF

clone size: -
D gene: -
V gene: TRBV5-1
CDR3 protein: CASSLTRTSNTGELFF

clone size: -
D gene: -
V gene: TRBV12-3/TRBV12-4
CDR3 protein: CASSLVADYGYTF

clone size: many
D gene: -
V gene: TRBV20-1
CDR3 protein: CSALKGAGGTGELFF

clone size: many
D gene: -
V gene: TRBV6-5
CDR3 protein: CASSYQNMRPGELFF

clone size: many
D gene: -
V gene: TRBV6-2/TRBV6-3
CDR3 protein: CASSYGGPRTEAFF

clone size: many
D gene: TRBD1
V gene: TRBV28
CDR3 protein: CASRAQGSTEAFF